This T cell receptor (beta chain) was recovered during a study of T cells after yellow fever vaccination. Study information: Libraries from low-cell-number fractions were prepared with the SMART-Seq v4 Ultra Low Input RNA kit.

TCRdb analysed the 5' RACE reads with MiXCR anew, one entry per CDR3 protein. The sample shows about 4,500 distinct CDR3 sequences, roughly 7.4% of them seen only once. This clonotype has a count of ten or more. With 7 bases clipped from V and 5 bases from J, the junction kept 0 bases outside the gene matches. Germline CDR1 reads MNHEY; CDR2 reads SVGAGI. There are 11 residues in the CDR3. The material was PBMCs, either bulk or a sorted T-cell subset (CD4+, CD8+, memory, or dextramer-sorted; not recorded which), obtained about 41 days after the first yellow fever vaccination. The TCR sequence derives from a man aged 18 to 29 who received the YFV17D yellow fever vaccine. The chain carries TRBV6-5 and TRBJ1-2; TRBD1 aligns across 8 bases. CDR3 region: CASNRGYGYTF. Written as DNA, the CDR3 is TGTGCCAGCAACAGGGGGTATGGCTACACCTTC.